Sequencing of this T cell receptor (beta chain) was carried out in a study of type 1 regulatory T cells. In the study overall: This in vitro CD4 product, T-allo10, is enriched for Tr1 cells and alloantigen-specific. Overall study results and limits: Compared with non-type 1 regulatory T cells, type 1 regulatory T cells showed a more restricted TCR repertoire.

In the case of this clonotype: Antigen unknown.

MiXCR was run by TCRdb on the reads, yielding one entry per CDR3 protein. This sample yields fewer than 80,000 distinct CDR3 sequences, of which around 20% are seen a single time; roughly 8% belongs to the top ten. Sequenced material: cultured type 1 regulatory T (Tr1) cells, either the whole culture or a sorted fraction (not recorded which). This sequence was found in a human donor in good health.

The CDR3 reads CASSLLSQEQFF. The DNA of the CDR3 is TGTGCCAGCAGCTTACTCTCCCAGGAGCAGTTCTTC. This sequence joins TRBV7-9 and TRBJ2-1; no definite D call. Trimming removed 2 bases from V and 10 bases from J, with 9 bases in between. The CDR3 sequence is 12 residues long. Germline CDR1 SEHNR, CDR2 FQNEAQ (reference sequence).